Each of the 16 T cell receptor beta chains below was sequenced from the same sample in a study of blood T cell repertoires in COVID-19. TCRdb's copy holds only in-frame clones and misses some; the assay was immunoSEQ multiplex PCR. The table records around 130,000 clones, more than 70% of them present only once. Sequencing was carried out using peripheral blood. The receptors were sampled from a human donor in a cohort sampled during active COVID-19.

The chain carries TRBV19 and TRBJ1-2, with 7 bases aligning to TRBD1. Germline CDR1 reads LNHDA; CDR2 reads SQIVND (reference sequence). The CDR3 runs 13 residues. Trimming took 1 base from V and 5 from J; bases not matched to a gene: 1. The CDR3 region has the DNA TGTGCCAGTAGTATAGGGACAGGATATGGCTACACCTTC. Translated, it gives CASSIGTGYGYTF.

The chain has TRBV5-1 and TRBJ2-2; D unresolved. V lost 0 bases to trimming and J lost 4 bases, with 7 bases between them. CDR3 length: 14 amino acids. Germline-derived CDR1 and CDR2 are SGHRS and YFSETQ. CDR3 bases: TGCGCCAGCAGCTTGGACAGATCCACCGGGGAGCTGTTTTTT. This codes for CASSLDRSTGELFF.

This clone was found once. V gene TRBV6-2 or TRBV6-3 combines with J gene TRBJ2-7; no reliable D call. Trimming cost V 0 bases and J 5 bases, with 8 bases left between them. The CDR3 totals 13 residues. CDR1 and CDR2 from the germline V gene are MNHEY and SVGEGT. The CDR3 reads CASSYSSHDEQYV. In DNA form, the CDR3 reads TGTGCCAGCAGTTACTCGAGTCATGACGAGCAGTACGTC.

This clone appeared once. The chain uses TRBV7-2 and TRBJ1-4; 9 nucleotides line up with TRBD1. The CDR3 is 14 amino acids. CDR1 is SGHTA and CDR2 is FQGNSA in the germline V gene. The V segment lost 3 bases and the J segment 7 bases; nucleotides outside the gene matches: 3. CDR3 DNA sequence: TGTGCCAGCAGCTTCGACAGGGGGGGTGAAAAACTGTTTTTT. Translated: CASSFDRGGEKLFF.

The chain has TRBV24-1 and TRBJ2-3; 10 nucleotides align to TRBD2. Germline CDR1 is KGHDR and CDR2 is SFDVKD. The V gene end was trimmed by 5 bases and the J gene end by 5 bases; junction bases not matched to a gene: 12. The CDR3 is 17 amino acids. The CDR3 sequence is CATSAGGLAGVLDTQYF. CDR3 coding DNA: TGTGCCACCAGTGCCGGGGGGCTAGCGGGAGTATTAGATACGCAGTATTTT.

The J gene is TRBJ2-1, the V gene TRBV19, with 14 bases that match TRBD2. After removal of 7 bases from V and 8 bases from J, the junction contained 7 bases not matched to a gene. This CDR3 spans 15 amino acids. Germline V CDR1 and CDR2: LNHDA, SQIVND (reference sequence). The CDR3 sequence is CASTRLAGGRDEQFF. Written as DNA, the CDR3 is TGTGCCAGTACCAGACTAGCGGGGGGGCGGGATGAGCAGTTCTTC.

This clone has just one count. The chain combines TRBV7-2 with TRBJ1-5; the match to TRBD1 covers 11 bases. There are 16 residues in the CDR3. Trimming cost V 1 base and J 3 bases; bases outside gene matches: 2. CDR1 is SGHTA, CDR2 FQGNSA, per germline. The CDR3 reads CASSLGTGGLNQPQHF. Here the CDR3 DNA reads TGTGCCAGCAGCTTAGGGACAGGGGGCCTCAATCAGCCCCAGCATTTT.

The chain employs TRBV2 and TRBJ2-3, with TRBD2 identical over 7 bases. V lost 4 bases, J lost 5 bases, and 12 bases stayed unmatched. The CDR3 contains 16 residues. Germline V gene data show CDR1 as SNHLY and CDR2 as FYNNEI. The CDR3: CASSGSREGLGDTQYF. For the CDR3, the DNA is TGTGCCAGCAGTGGGTCGAGGGAGGGCCTTGGAGATACGCAGTATTTT.

This clone appeared a single time. The rearrangement links TRBV18 to TRBJ2-1; 9 positions match TRBD1. Germline-derived CDR1 and CDR2 are KGHSH and LQKENI. Trimming took 3 bases from V and 7 from J; bases not matched to a gene: 10. The CDR3 covers 16 residues. CDR3 protein: CASSPRGQGSVNEQFF. The CDR3 nucleotides read TGTGCCAGCTCACCGAGGGGACAGGGTTCGGTAAATGAGCAGTTCTTC.

The J gene is TRBJ2-1, the V gene TRBV2, with 8 positions matching TRBD1. Germline V lookup: CDR1 SNHLY, CDR2 FYNNEI. The CDR3 consists of 14 residues. The V segment lost 4 bases and the J segment 9 bases; nucleotides outside the gene matches: 8. This chain's CDR3 is CASSVGRGQAEQFF. Here the CDR3 DNA reads TGTGCCAGCAGTGTGGGCAGGGGGCAGGCTGAGCAGTTCTTC.

V gene TRBV19 combines with J gene TRBJ1-2; TRBD1 might be the D (6 bases). Germline lookup yields CDR1 LNHDA and CDR2 SQIVND (reference sequence). The CDR3 runs to 14 residues. V was cut by 2 bases and J by 2 bases, with 9 bases left in between. CDR3 nucleotides: TGTGCCAGTAGTATAATGGACAGAAACTATGGCTACACCTTC. It yields the protein CASSIMDRNYGYTF.

The chain is built from TRBV4-2 and TRBJ2-5; D call uncertain. V lost 0 bases, J lost 5 bases, and 7 bases lay in between. The CDR3 has 13 residues. In germline, CDR1 is LGHNA, CDR2 YNFKEQ. DNA of the CDR3: TGTGCCAGCAGCCAAGATAGAGTTGAGACCCAGTACTTC. Translating gives CASSQDRVETQYF.

The chain uses TRBV5-4 and TRBJ1-5; 7 bases match TRBD1. The CDR3 is 16 residues long. CDR1 SGHNT and CDR2 YYREEE come from the germline V gene (reference sequence). The junction had 14 bases not matched to a gene; V was cut back by 5 bases and J by 6 bases. Here the CDR3 DNA reads TGTGCCAGCAGTTTCGGACCGGACAGGCCGAGTCAGCCCCAGCATTTT. Amino acids: CASSFGPDRPSQPQHF.

This clone was found once. The gene calls are TRBV19 and TRBJ2-3; the D gene is possibly TRBD1 (5 bases). This CDR3 has 14 residues. Trimming cost V 8 bases and J 1 base, with 13 bases left between them. The germline V gene has CDR1 LNHDA and CDR2 SQIVND (reference sequence). CDR3 loop: CASSPGIGTDTQYF. The DNA of the CDR3 is TGTGCCAGTTCCCCAGGGATAGGCACAGATACGCAGTATTTT.

This clone was seen once. At the DNA level, this CDR3 is encoded by other sequences in the same sample as well. The V call is TRBV5-4, the J call TRBJ1-2; no clear D. Trimming pared 1 base from V and 1 base from J, leaving 5 bases between. The germline CDR1 and CDR2 sequences are SGHNT and YYREEE (reference sequence). CDR3 length: 13 residues. CDR3 sequence reads: CASSLNSNYGYTF. CDR3 sequence (DNA): TGTGCCAGCAGCTTGAACAGTAACTATGGCTACACCTTC.

The chain links TRBV3-1 (or the pseudogene TRBV3-2) to TRBJ2-5; TRBD2 matches at 10 bases. Trimming removed 3 bases from V and 5 bases from J; junction bases left unmatched: 6. The CDR3 has 15 amino acids. Germline CDR1 LGHDT, CDR2 YNNKEL (reference sequence). In DNA form, the CDR3 reads TGTGCCAGCAGCCAGACGACTAGCGGGTGGGAGACCCAGTACTTC. It is translated as CASSQTTSGWETQYF.